This paragraph covers one T cell receptor (beta chain) sequence. The entry originates in a study of OX40 agonist ivuxolimab in advanced cancers. Profiling relied on immunoSEQ multiplex PCR, and the TCRdb table lists in-frame clones only, not all of them. In the table there are just over 60,000 clones, around 87% of which are singletons. Germline V gene sequence: CDR1 SGHNT, CDR2 YENEEA. Trimming at V came to 6 bases and at J to 3 bases, leaving 4 bases not matched to a gene. This CDR3 spans 14 amino acids. This sample comprised CD4+ or CD8+ T cells sorted from blood, obtained in a trial of the OX40 agonist ivuxolimab. The chain couples TRBV11-3 to TRBJ2-4, with TRBD2 identical over 8 bases. The clonotype comes from an adult with an advanced solid tumor such as melanoma, head and neck, liver or kidney cancer. The CDR3 DNA reads TGTGCCAGCAGTAGCGGGGTTGGCAAAAACATTCAGTACTTC. Translated: CASSSGVGKNIQYF.